The clone carrying this T cell receptor beta chain was detected a few times. This CDR3 has 12 residues. V was trimmed by 10 bases and J by 6 bases, leaving 13 bases between them. Germline V lookup: CDR1 MDHEN, CDR2 SYDVKM. With 60 Vbeta and 13 Jbeta primers, the PCR was carried out. Assay used: immunoSEQ multiplex PCR; TCRdb lists only in-frame clones, some missing. The sample includes 160,000 or so clones, 70% to 80% of them seen just once. This specimen comes from a study of cytomegalovirus exposure and HLA in healthy donors. The rearrangement links TRBV28 to TRBJ1-5; unclear D gene. The clonotype was recovered from a woman in her 40s in good health and CMV-seronegative. The sequenced sample consisted of PBMCs. CDR3 sequence (DNA): TGTGCCACTTCCCTGGTCGGTCAGCCCCAGCATTTT. It yields the protein CATSLVGQPQHF.